These 24 T cell receptor beta chains came from one sample sequenced in a study of OX40 agonist ivuxolimab in advanced cancers. Produced via immunoSEQ multiplex PCR; TCRdb's table is partial and in-frame only. The sample comprises under 45,000 clones, around three quarters of which are singletons, and 4% to 4.5% rests with the top ten. Specimen: CD4+ or CD8+ T cells sorted from blood, collected in a trial of the OX40 agonist ivuxolimab. These receptors were collected from an adult with an advanced solid tumor such as melanoma, head and neck, liver or kidney cancer.

The CDR3 reads CASRLDYQLQTQYF. The CDR3 nucleotides are TGTGCCAGCAGACTGGACTATCAGTTGCAGACCCAGTACTTC. The chain uses TRBV6-1 and TRBJ2-5; D possibly corresponds to TRBD2 (6 bases). This CDR3 comprises 14 residues. Trimming pared 6 bases from V and 6 bases from J, leaving 17 bases between. Germline CDR1 MNHNS, CDR2 SASEGT.

The V call is TRBV5-1, the J call TRBJ2-2; the match to TRBD2 covers 11 bases. The CDR3 contains 17 residues. After removal of 0 bases from V and 2 bases from J, the junction contained 3 bases not matched to a gene. Germline CDR1 and CDR2: SGHRS and YFSETQ. The CDR3 nucleotides are TGCGCCAGCAGCTTGGCCCTAGCGGGAGGTAACACCGGGGAGCTGTTTTTT. This encodes CASSLALAGGNTGELFF.

The genes are TRBV19 and TRBJ1-1; D is uncertain. V dropped 2 bases and J dropped 1 base, with 5 bases sitting between them. CDR1 and CDR2 (germline): LNHDA, SQIVND (reference sequence). The CDR3 has 13 amino acids. CDR3: CASSIKRNTEAFF. Written as DNA, the CDR3 is TGTGCCAGTAGTATAAAGAGGAACACTGAAGCTTTCTTT.

The chain has TRBV7-6 and TRBJ1-4, with D tentatively TRBD1 (5 bases). The V end was cut by 0 bases, the J end by 5 bases, with 13 bases between. Germline CDR1 is SGHVS and CDR2 is FNYEAQ. The CDR3 has 16 residues. The CDR3 DNA is TGTGCCAGCAGCTTAGCAGTACGCCGGGGCAATGAAAAACTGTTTTTT. It codes for CASSLAVRRGNEKLFF.

The gene calls are TRBV5-4 and TRBJ2-1; 13 positions agree with TRBD2. CDR1 SGHNT and CDR2 YYREEE come from the germline V gene (reference sequence). This CDR3 spans 16 amino acids. Unmatched junction bases numbered 7, after V lost 4 bases and J lost 6 bases. The CDR3 here is CASSLRGLAGTNEQFF. The CDR3 DNA follows: TGTGCCAGCAGCCTACGGGGACTAGCGGGGACCAATGAGCAGTTCTTC.

With regard to this clone: At one boundary the junction diverges from the germline segment, which might be a read error. This chain links TRBV7-7 with TRBJ2-1; the D gene could be TRBD1 or TRBD2 (5 bases each). The CDR3 is made up of 16 amino acids. Per the germline V gene, CDR1 is SSHAT and CDR2 is FNYEAQ (reference sequence). CDR3 protein: CASSPGPSPSYNEQFF. The DNA of the CDR3 is TGTGCTAGCAGCCCGGGGCCGTCACCCTCCTACAATGAGCAGTTCTTC.

The chain employs TRBV2 and TRBJ1-6; D possibly corresponds to TRBD1 (5 bases). Germline V gene sequence: CDR1 SNHLY, CDR2 FYNNEI. This CDR3 is built from 13 residues. Trimming removed 2 bases at V and 10 bases at J, with 9 bases between. The CDR3 sequence is CASSEQGGSPLHF. The CDR3 DNA sequence: TGTGCCAGCAGTGAACAGGGCGGATCACCCCTCCACTTT.

This clone was found a few times. The genes are TRBV4-3 and TRBJ1-5; 8 nucleotides line up with TRBD1. The CDR3 spans 15 residues. Germline lookup yields CDR1 LGHNA and CDR2 YSLEER. V trimming: 0 bases; J trimming: 4 bases; junction bases outside the gene matches: 2. CDR3 nucleotides: TGCGCCAGCAGCCAAGAGACAGGGGCTAATCAGCCCCAGCATTTT. Translated: CASSQETGANQPQHF.

The chain joins TRBV9 to TRBJ1-1, with 8 bases identical to TRBD1. V gave up 4 bases and J gave up 8 bases; unmatched junction bases: 10. Germline CDR1 is SGDLS and CDR2 is YYNGEE. The CDR3 runs to 14 residues. CDR3: CASSSRQGQSEAFF. In DNA, the CDR3 is TGTGCCAGCAGCTCCCGACAGGGGCAGTCGGAAGCTTTCTTT.

The V and J genes are TRBV7-9 and TRBJ2-6; a possible D gene is TRBD1 (6 bases). V was pared by 5 bases and J by 4 bases, with 12 bases between. The germline V gene has CDR1 SEHNR and CDR2 FQNEAQ (reference sequence). This CDR3 has 15 amino acids. CDR3 in amino acids: CASSLRGTGANVLTF. CDR3 nucleotides: TGTGCCAGCAGCCTAAGGGGGACAGGGGCCAACGTCCTGACTTTC.

This rearrangement joins TRBV2 to TRBJ1-5; the D is unclear. V was trimmed by 2 bases and J by 6 bases, leaving 8 bases between them. Germline CDR1 SNHLY, CDR2 FYNNEI. CDR3 length equals 13 residues. CDR3 sequence (DNA): TGTGCCAGCAGTGAACGGACCCGTCAGCCCCAGCATTTT. Its protein is CASSERTRQPQHF.

This CDR3 is CATSWDGSHNEQFF. The CDR3, as DNA: TGTGCCACCAGTTGGGACGGCAGTCACAATGAGCAGTTCTTC. The chain uses TRBV15 and TRBJ2-1, with D perhaps assigned TRBD1 or TRBD2 (5 bases each). The germline CDR1 and CDR2 sequences are LNHNV and YYDKDF (reference sequence). The V gene lost 6 bases and the J gene lost 5 bases, with 14 bases spanning the gap. The CDR3 spans 14 residues. Full variable domain (rest looked up from reference TRBV15 and TRBJ2-1): DAMVIQNPRYQVTQFGKPVTLSCSQTLNHNVMYWYQQKSSQAPKLLFHYYDKDFNNEADTPDNFQSRRPNTSFCFLDIRSPGLGDTAMYLCATSWDGSHNEQFFGPGTRLTVL.

J is TRBJ1-2 and V is TRBV30; a possible D gene is TRBD1 (6 bases). The CDR3 is 13 residues long. Deletions cut 4 bases from V and 7 bases from J, with 16 bases between. In germline, CDR1 is GTSNPN, CDR2 SVGIG (reference sequence). CDR3 nucleotides: TGTGCCTGGATAGGGCGGGGGGGGCTTGGCTACACCTTC. Its protein product is CAWIGRGGLGYTF.

This chain connects TRBV5-4 to TRBJ2-5; tentatively, D is TRBD1 or TRBD2 (6 bases each). The CDR3 consists of 13 residues. Trimming cost V 2 bases and J 2 bases, with 7 bases left between them. In germline, CDR1 is SGHNT, CDR2 YYREEE (reference sequence). This CDR3 is CASSLGGQETQYF. CDR3 coding DNA: TGTGCCAGCAGCTTAGGGGGGCAAGAGACCCAGTACTTC.

This rearrangement joins TRBV5-1 to TRBJ2-7, with D possibly matching TRBD1 (5 bases). The V end was cut by 4 bases, the J end by 5 bases, with 16 bases between. The CDR3 totals 14 residues. Per the germline V gene, CDR1 is SGHRS and CDR2 is YFSETQ. The CDR3 reads CASSHDSTWDEQYF. For the CDR3, the DNA is TGCGCCAGCAGCCACGACAGTACTTGGGACGAGCAGTACTTC.

The chain has TRBV7-9 and TRBJ2-5, with 8 nucleotides matching TRBD1. The CDR3 sequence is 16 residues long. Germline V CDR1 and CDR2: SEHNR, FQNEAQ (reference sequence). The trim removed 5 bases at V and 4 bases at J, leaving 12 bases unmatched. The CDR3 region has the DNA TGTGCCAGCAGCCCAATAGGACAGGGAAGTAGAGAGACCCAGTACTTC. Its protein is CASSPIGQGSRETQYF.

The rearrangement joins TRBV29-1 to TRBJ2-5; TRBD1 is a possible D gene (6 bases). The DNA end is more similar to TRBJ2-7, so the J call may be wrong. The germline gives CDR1 SQVTM, CDR2 ANQGSEA. The CDR3 runs 12 residues. In DNA, the CDR3 is TGCAGCGTTGAGGCAGGGGCCTACGAGCAGTACTTC. Translated: CSVEAGAYEQYF.

The genes are TRBV15 and TRBJ2-2; no reliable D call. Germline-derived CDR1 and CDR2 are LNHNV and YYDKDF (reference sequence). The CDR3 is 11 amino acids. V was clipped by 8 bases and J by 7 bases, with 8 bases between them. Here the CDR3 DNA reads TGTGCCACCGAGGACGGCGGGGAGCTGTTTTTT. Translation: CATEDGGELFF.

The chain carries TRBV27 and TRBJ2-7; 8 bases agree with TRBD2. Unmatched junction bases numbered 10, after V lost 5 bases and J lost 7 bases. CDR3 length equals 14 residues. Germline V lookup: CDR1 MNHEY, CDR2 SMNVEV (reference sequence). In DNA form, the CDR3 reads TGTGCCAGCAGTCAGACTAGCGAGGCTTATGAGCAGTACTTC. This translates into CASSQTSEAYEQYF.

Only a few counts were recorded for this clone. This chain joins TRBV15 and TRBJ2-2; 10 bases match TRBD2. Per the germline V gene, CDR1 is LNHNV and CDR2 is YYDKDF (reference sequence). Trimming at V came to 0 bases and at J to 7 bases, leaving 2 bases not matched to a gene. The length of the CDR3 is 15 residues. CDR3 DNA: TGTGCCACCAGCAGAGATACTAGCGGGGTCGGGGAGCTGTTTTTT. It translates to CATSRDTSGVGELFF.

This chain uses TRBV2 with TRBJ2-2, with D perhaps TRBD1 or TRBD2 (5 bases each). The CDR3 has 15 residues. The ends were cut back, 11 bases at V and 6 bases at J, with 22 bases in the middle. CDR1 is SNHLY, CDR2 FYNNEI, per germline. CDR3 in DNA: TGTGCCGGCGCTCGGGACGCAAACCTTGCCGGGGAGCTGTTTTTT. This translates into CAGARDANLAGELFF.

The chain uses TRBV28 and TRBJ1-6, with D perhaps matching TRBD1 (5 bases). The germline V gene has CDR1 MDHEN and CDR2 SYDVKM. This CDR3 is built from 16 residues. Between the trimmed V and J ends, which lost 4 bases and 0 bases, there was a span of 10 bases. The CDR3 protein is CASSSHGTSYNSPLHF. The CDR3 DNA follows: TGTGCCAGCAGTTCCCACGGGACCTCCTATAATTCACCCCTCCACTTT.

The chain uses TRBV11-3 and TRBJ2-7; 7 bases agree with TRBD2. Germline V gene sequence: CDR1 SGHNT, CDR2 YENEEA. V dropped 5 bases and J dropped 3; count of bases not matched to a gene: 10. This CDR3 is 15 amino acids long. In DNA, the CDR3 is TGTGCCAGCAGCCTGGGGACCCGGGGGGTCTACGAGCAGTACTTC. This encodes CASSLGTRGVYEQYF.

This chain links TRBV6-6 with TRBJ1-5; D not certain. Germline V lookup: CDR1 MNHNY, CDR2 SVGAGI (reference sequence). This CDR3 region has 15 residues. Trimming cost V 0 bases and J 4 bases, with 10 bases left between them. This CDR3 is CASSYSMSGNQPQHF. CDR3 DNA: TGTGCCAGCAGTTACTCGATGTCGGGGAATCAGCCCCAGCATTTT.